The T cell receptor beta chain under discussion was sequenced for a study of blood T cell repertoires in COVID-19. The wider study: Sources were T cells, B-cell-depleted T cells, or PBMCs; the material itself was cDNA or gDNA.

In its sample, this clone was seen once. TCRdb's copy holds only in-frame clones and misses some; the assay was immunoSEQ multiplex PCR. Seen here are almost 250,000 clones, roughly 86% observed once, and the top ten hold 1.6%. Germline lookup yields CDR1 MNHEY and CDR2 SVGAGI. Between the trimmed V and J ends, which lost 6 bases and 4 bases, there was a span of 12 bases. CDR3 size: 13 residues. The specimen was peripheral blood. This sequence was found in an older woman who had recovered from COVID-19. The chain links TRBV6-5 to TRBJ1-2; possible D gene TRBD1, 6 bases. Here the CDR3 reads CASSRQDFYGYTF. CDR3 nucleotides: TGTGCCAGCAGCAGACAGGACTTCTATGGCTACACCTTC.